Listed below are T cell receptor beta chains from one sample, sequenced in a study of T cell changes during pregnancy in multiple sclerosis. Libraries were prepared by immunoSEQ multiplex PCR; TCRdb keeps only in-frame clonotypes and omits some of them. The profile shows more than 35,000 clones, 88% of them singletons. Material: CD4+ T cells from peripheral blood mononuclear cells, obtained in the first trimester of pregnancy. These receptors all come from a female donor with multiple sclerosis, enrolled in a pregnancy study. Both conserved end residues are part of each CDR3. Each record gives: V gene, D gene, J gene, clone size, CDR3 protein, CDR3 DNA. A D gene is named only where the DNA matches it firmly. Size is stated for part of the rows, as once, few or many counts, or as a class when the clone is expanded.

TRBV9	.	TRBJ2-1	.	CASSVASAHNEQFF	TGTGCCAGCAGCGTAGCTAGCGCCCACAATGAGCAGTTCTTC
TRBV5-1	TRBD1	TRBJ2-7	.	CASSLTPGQGYEQYF	TGCGCCAGCAGCTTGACACCGGGACAGGGCTACGAGCAGTACTTC
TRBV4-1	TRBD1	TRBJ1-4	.	CASSQERDSWEKLFF	TGCGCCAGCAGCCAAGAGAGGGACAGTTGGGAAAAACTGTTTTTT
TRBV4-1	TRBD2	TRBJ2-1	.	CASSQEAGGILNEQFF	TGCGCCAGCAGCCAAGAGGCGGGGGGCATCCTCAATGAGCAGTTCTTC
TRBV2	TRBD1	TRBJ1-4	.	CASGRDRGGGKLFF	TGTGCCAGCGGACGGGACAGGGGAGGAGGAAAACTGTTTTTT
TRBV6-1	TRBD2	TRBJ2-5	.	CASRTSGAETQYF	TGTGCCAGCAGAACTAGCGGGGCAGAGACCCAGTACTTC
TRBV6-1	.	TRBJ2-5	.	CASSGGLYETQYF	TGTGCCAGCTCAGGAGGACTTTACGAGACCCAGTACTTC
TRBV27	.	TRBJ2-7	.	CASSFRPAASYEQYF	TGTGCCAGCAGTTTTCGCCCGGCGGCTTCCTACGAGCAGTACTTC
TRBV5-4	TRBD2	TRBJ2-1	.	CASSPAWTSGRAFNEQFF	TGTGCCAGCAGCCCCGCCTGGACTAGCGGGAGGGCCTTCAATGAGCAGTTCTTC
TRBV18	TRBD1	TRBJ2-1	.	CASSPRDRVYNEQFF	TGTGCCAGCTCACCACGGGACAGGGTATACAATGAGCAGTTCTTC
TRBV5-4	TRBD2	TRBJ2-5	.	CASSSAGVRAVQETQYF	TGTGCCAGCAGCTCCGCGGGGGTGAGGGCCGTCCAAGAGACCCAGTACTTC
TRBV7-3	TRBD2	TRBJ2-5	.	CASSLGASGVETQYF	TGTGCCAGCAGCTTGGGGGCTAGCGGGGTCGAGACCCAGTACTTC
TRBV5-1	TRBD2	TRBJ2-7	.	CASRYGTSGTYEQYF	TGCGCCAGCAGATACGGGACTAGCGGGACCTACGAGCAGTACTTC
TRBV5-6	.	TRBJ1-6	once	CASSLLRVSYNSPLHF	TGTGCCAGCAGCTTACTGCGGGTTTCCTATAATTCACCCCTCCACTTT
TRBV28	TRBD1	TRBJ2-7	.	CASSSGTGFSYEQYF	TGTGCCAGCAGTTCCGGGACAGGGTTCTCCTACGAGCAGTACTTC
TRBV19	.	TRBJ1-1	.	CASSRFAAPREAFF	TGTGCCAGTAGTAGATTCGCGGCCCCGAGGGAAGCTTTCTTT
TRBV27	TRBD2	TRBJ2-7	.	CASSSLAGASYEQYF	TGTGCCAGCAGTTCATTGGCGGGAGCGTCCTACGAGCAGTACTTC
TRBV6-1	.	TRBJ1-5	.	CASSEVRGGHQPQHF	TGTGCCAGCAGTGAAGTTAGGGGGGGCCATCAGCCCCAGCATTTT
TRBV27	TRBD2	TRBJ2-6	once	CASSPRLAGVPGANVLTF	TGTGCCAGCAGTCCCCGATTAGCGGGGGTCCCTGGGGCCAACGTCCTGACTTTC
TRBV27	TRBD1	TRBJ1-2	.	CASSLSGQGALGYTF	TGTGCCAGCAGTTTATCCGGACAGGGGGCATTGGGCTACACCTTC
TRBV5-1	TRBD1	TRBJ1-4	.	CASSSGQGASNEKLFF	TGCGCCAGCAGCAGCGGCCAGGGGGCCTCAAATGAAAAACTGTTTTTT
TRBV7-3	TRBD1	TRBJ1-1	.	CASSFRQGSTEAFF	TGTGCCAGCAGCTTTCGACAGGGAAGCACTGAAGCTTTCTTT
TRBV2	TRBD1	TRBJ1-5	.	CASRKETGEDQPQHF	TGTGCCAGCAGAAAAGAAACAGGGGAGGATCAGCCCCAGCATTTT
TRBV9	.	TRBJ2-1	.	CASSVELVLYNEQFF	TGTGCCAGCAGCGTAGAACTAGTGCTCTACAATGAGCAGTTCTTC
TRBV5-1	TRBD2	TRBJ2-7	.	CASSLAWTSGMGTYEQYF	TGCGCCAGCAGCTTGGCCTGGACTAGCGGGATGGGCACCTACGAGCAGTACTTC
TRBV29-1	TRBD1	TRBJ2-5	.	CSGGQVFPETQYF	TGCAGCGGGGGACAGGTCTTCCCAGAGACCCAGTACTTC
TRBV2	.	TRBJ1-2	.	CASLQGRGRGYTF	TGTGCCAGCCTACAGGGAAGGGGTCGCGGCTACACCTTC
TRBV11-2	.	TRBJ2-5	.	CASSLGGEIETQYF	TGTGCCAGCAGCTTAGGGGGGGAAATCGAGACCCAGTACTTC
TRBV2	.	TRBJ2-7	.	CASSRGTVQGSYEQYF	TGTGCCAGCAGTCGAGGTACGGTCCAGGGCTCCTACGAGCAGTACTTC
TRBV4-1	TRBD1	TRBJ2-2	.	CASSQLKGTGANTGELFF	TGCGCCAGCAGCCAATTAAAAGGGACAGGGGCTAACACCGGGGAGCTGTTTTTT
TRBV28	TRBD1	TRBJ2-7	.	CASTEAGTGGYEQYF	TGTGCCAGCACGGAAGCAGGGACAGGGGGCTACGAGCAGTACTTC